One and the same sample provided the 26 T cell receptor beta chains below, sequenced in a study of T-cell reconstitution after alpha-beta-depleted transplantation in children. Preparation of the TCRbeta library used unique molecular identifiers. TCRdb re-derived calls from the PCR reads in MiXCR, one entry per CDR3 protein. This sample carries approximately 1,000,000 distinct CDR3 sequences, about 31% of them seen once, and the ten largest clones take approximately 30%. The sequencing here drew on PBMCs, mostly from graft donor cells, taken 360 days after TCRalphabeta/CD19-depleted stem cell transplant. The receptors here all came from a boy younger than two who had a stem cell transplant for SCID, so the T cells may come from the graft donor.

A few counts support this clonotype. The chain recombines TRBV24-1 with TRBJ2-7, with D possibly matching TRBD2 (6 bases). Germline lookup yields CDR1 KGHDR and CDR2 SFDVKD. The ends were cut back, 4 bases at V and 5 bases at J, with 20 bases in the middle. The CDR3 runs to 16 residues. The CDR3 DNA follows: TGTGCCACCAGTGACCCCGCGGCAGTGGGGGGTGACGAGCAGTACTTC. This gives the protein CATSDPAAVGGDEQYF.

This clonotype came up once. The CDR3 nucleotides read TGTGCCAGCAGCTTGGTTCCCCGGAGTGGGGAGACCCAGTACTTC. As protein: CASSLVPRSGETQYF. The chain carries TRBV5-5 and TRBJ2-5; D gene ambiguous. The germline gives CDR1 SGHKS, CDR2 YYEKEE (reference sequence). V was pared by 0 bases and J by 5 bases, with 14 bases between. The CDR3 has 15 amino acids.

This clonotype was found a few times. CDR3 DNA sequence: TGTGCCGGACCCGTTAGGTCCAGCACAGATACGCAGTATTTT. Translating gives CAGPVRSSTDTQYF. The rearrangement links TRBV9 to TRBJ2-3; D gene uncertain. The germline gives CDR1 SGDLS, CDR2 YYNGEE. The ends were cut back, 10 bases at V and 0 bases at J, with 15 bases in the middle. This CDR3 has 14 residues.

This clonotype was seen a handful of times. V is TRBV24-1 and J is TRBJ2-1, with 7 positions matching TRBD2. V gave up 3 bases and J gave up 7 bases; unmatched junction bases: 8. The CDR3 spans 15 residues. From germline, CDR1 is KGHDR and CDR2 SFDVKD. This CDR3 reads CATSDPRGGGNEQFF. CDR3 in DNA: TGTGCCACCAGTGATCCCCGTGGGGGGGGTAATGAGCAGTTCTTC.

V gene TRBV12-3 or TRBV12-4 combines with J gene TRBJ1-1; D is unresolved. Trimming shortened V by 2 bases and J by 8 bases, and 6 bases separated the two germline ends. The length of the CDR3 is 11 residues. CDR3 DNA sequence: TGTGCCAGCAGTTTAACCTTAGAAGCTTTCTTT. Amino acids: CASSLTLEAFF.

This clonotype was counted a single time. This chain uses TRBV5-6 with TRBJ2-7; maybe TRBD2 (7 bases). CDR1 is SGHDT, CDR2 YYEEEE, per germline. V shed 1 base and J shed 7 bases, with 15 bases lying between them. The CDR3 has 14 amino acids. CDR3 protein: CASSLSGQRGEQYF. The CDR3 DNA sequence: TGTGCCAGCAGCTTGTCCGGACAGCGGGGTGAGCAGTACTTC.

This clonotype was observed a handful of times. The chain carries TRBV29-1 and TRBJ2-7, with D unresolved. Germline-derived CDR1 and CDR2 are SQVTM and ANQGSEA. CDR3 length equals 12 residues. Trimming stripped 4 bases from V and 1 base from J, with 8 bases between. CDR3 region: CSVASVSYEQYF. CDR3 DNA sequence: TGCAGCGTTGCGTCAGTTTCCTACGAGCAGTACTTC.

V is TRBV29-1 and J is TRBJ1-1; D gene unclear. V was clipped by 0 bases and J by 0 bases, with 17 bases between them. The CDR3 length is 17 residues. Germline-derived CDR1 and CDR2 are SQVTM and ANQGSEA. The chain's CDR3 is CSVEEARAASMNTEAFF. In nucleotides, the CDR3 is TGCAGCGTTGAAGAGGCACGGGCGGCGTCCATGAACACTGAAGCTTTCTTT.

The genes are TRBV6-5 and TRBJ1-2; D possibly corresponds to TRBD1 (5 bases). Germline values: CDR1 MNHEY, CDR2 SVGAGI. This CDR3 has 16 amino acids. Trimming removed 4 bases from V and 5 bases from J, with 20 bases in between. The CDR3 sequence is CASSLGTAEMVYGYTF. For the CDR3, the DNA is TGTGCCAGCAGTTTGGGGACCGCCGAGATGGTGTATGGCTACACCTTC.

This clonotype came up a few times. The chain employs TRBV11-1 and TRBJ1-4; no clear D gene. The germline V gene encodes CDR1 SGHAT and CDR2 FQDESV (reference sequence). Trimming pared 4 bases from V and 0 bases from J, leaving 9 bases between. CDR3 length: 15 residues. DNA of the CDR3: TGTGCCAGCAGCTCTATGGGGACAACTAATGAAAAACTGTTTTTT. This codes for CASSSMGTTNEKLFF.

The chain joins TRBV28 to TRBJ2-5, with 15 bases aligning to TRBD2. V gave up 5 bases and J gave up 2 bases; unmatched junction bases: 15. The CDR3 covers 20 residues. Germline values: CDR1 MDHEN, CDR2 SYDVKM. The DNA of the CDR3 is TGTGCCAGCAGTCGGACTAGCGGGGGGGGCCCACACTTTAGACAAGAGACCCAGTACTTC. Translating it yields CASSRTSGGGPHFRQETQYF.

The sample holds a few counts of this clonotype. The J gene is TRBJ2-2, the V gene TRBV29-1; a weak D match, TRBD2 (5 bases). This CDR3 region has 13 residues. The ends were cut back, 4 bases at V and 8 bases at J, with 14 bases in the middle. CDR1 and CDR2 from the germline V gene are SQVTM and ANQGSEA. CDR3 loop: CSVAILAGGELFF. In DNA form, the CDR3 reads TGCAGCGTTGCGATTCTAGCTGGAGGGGAGCTGTTTTTT.

This chain uses TRBV11-1 with TRBJ2-3, with 8 positions matching TRBD1. Trimming at V came to 5 bases and at J to 5 bases, leaving 18 bases not matched to a gene. The CDR3 runs 18 residues. Germline V gives CDR1 SGHAT, CDR2 FQDESV (reference sequence). The CDR3 here is CASSRESYSGTGRDTQYF. The CDR3 bases are TGTGCCAGCAGCCGAGAATCCTACTCCGGGACAGGAAGAGATACGCAGTATTTT.

This clonotype was seen only a few times. DNA for the CDR3: TGTGCCATCAGTGACCCCAATCTTCAGACTAGCGGGGGCTACGAGCAGTACTTC. Amino acids: CAISDPNLQTSGGYEQYF. The genes are TRBV10-3 and TRBJ2-7, with 12 bases that match TRBD2. Unmatched junction bases numbered 12, after V lost 3 bases and J lost 3 bases. Germline CDR1 is ENHRY and CDR2 is SYGVKD. The CDR3 has 18 residues.

The rearrangement joins TRBV11-2 to TRBJ2-1, with TRBD2 matching 9 bases. Per germline, CDR1 SGHAT and CDR2 FQNNGV. CDR3 length equals 19 residues. J gave up 3 bases and V 4 bases, and 16 bases lay outside the gene matches. The CDR3 region is CASSSTDFWLAGNYNEQFF. The DNA for the CDR3 is TGTGCCAGCAGCTCGACTGATTTCTGGCTAGCGGGGAACTACAATGAGCAGTTCTTC.

This clonotype was seen only a few times. The chain recombines TRBV11-3 with TRBJ2-1; D unresolved. This CDR3 has 13 amino acids. Trimming took off 0 bases at V and 7 bases at J, with 7 bases between the two ends. The germline CDR1 and CDR2 sequences are SGHNT and YENEEA. The CDR3 bases are TGTGCCAGCAGCTTAGATACGGAGAATGAGCAGTTCTTC. Its protein product is CASSLDTENEQFF.

This clonotype was detected a few times. The chain combines TRBV7-6 with TRBJ2-2; 8 bases match TRBD2. J gave up 2 bases and V 4 bases, and 6 bases lay outside the gene matches. CDR3 length: 16 amino acids. Per the germline V gene, CDR1 is SGHVS and CDR2 is FNYEAQ. DNA of the CDR3: TGTGCCAGCAGCTCCGCGGGACTAGTTAACACCGGGGAGCTGTTTTTT. Translating it yields CASSSAGLVNTGELFF.

This clonotype occurred a few times. CDR3 loop: CASSQADRRPYEQYF. CDR3 nucleotide sequence: TGCGCCAGCAGCCAAGCGGACAGGCGACCCTACGAGCAGTACTTC. This chain uses TRBV4-3 with TRBJ2-7; 7 bases are shared with TRBD1. The CDR3 extends over 15 amino acids. Trimming removed 1 base from V and 2 bases from J; junction bases left unmatched: 5. Germline assignment: CDR1 LGHNA and CDR2 YSLEER.

In this sample, this clonotype turned up a few times. The CDR3 coding sequence is TGCGCCAGCAGCCGGGGGGAGGGAATCCTTGGCACCTTC. This sequence encodes CASSRGEGILGTF. The V and J genes are TRBV5-1 and TRBJ1-2; D might be TRBD1 (5 bases). Between the trimmed V and J ends, which lost 4 bases and 13 bases, there was a span of 20 bases. The CDR3 extends over 13 amino acids. CDR1 and CDR2 (germline): SGHRS, YFSETQ. Looking up the rest from reference TRBV5-1 and TRBJ1-2 gives the full variable domain: KAGVTQTPRYLIKTRGQQVTLSCSPISGHRSVSWYQQTPGQGLQFLFEYFSETQRNKGNFPGRFSGRQFSNSRSEMNVSTLELGDSALYLCASSRGEGILGTFGSGTRLTVV.

The rearrangement uses TRBV15 and TRBJ2-7, with D perhaps assigned TRBD1 or TRBD2 (6 bases each). Germline-derived CDR1 and CDR2 are LNHNV and YYDKDF (reference sequence). CDR3 length: 14 residues. Trimming pared 5 bases from V and 4 bases from J, leaving 15 bases between. For the CDR3, the DNA is TGTGCCACCAGCTTAGGGGGGATGGGGTACGAGCAGTACTTC. Translating it yields CATSLGGMGYEQYF. Complete variable domain (other parts from reference TRBV15 and TRBJ2-7): DAMVIQNPRYQVTQFGKPVTLSCSQTLNHNVMYWYQQKSSQAPKLLFHYYDKDFNNEADTPDNFQSRRPNTSFCFLDIRSPGLGDTAMYLCATSLGGMGYEQYFGPGTRLTVT.

This clonotype turned up a few times. The chain's CDR3 is CASSNRQGRRTEAFF. For the CDR3, the DNA is TGTGCCAGCAGTAACCGACAGGGAAGAAGAACTGAAGCTTTCTTT. The chain employs TRBV27 and TRBJ1-1, with 7 bases matching TRBD1. The ends lost 5 bases at V and 5 bases at J; junction bases unmatched: 11. CDR1 MNHEY and CDR2 SMNVEV come from the germline V gene (reference sequence). The CDR3 extends over 15 amino acids.

The chain employs TRBV27 and TRBJ2-2; no definite D call. This CDR3 is built from 16 residues. The V end was cut by 5 bases, the J end by 2 bases, with 15 bases between. Germline V gene sequence: CDR1 MNHEY, CDR2 SMNVEV (reference sequence). The CDR3 DNA reads TGTGCCAGCAGTCCCGAGAGACACCGAAACACCGGGGAGCTGTTTTTT. It specifies CASSPERHRNTGELFF.

This clonotype was recorded a few times. The chain employs TRBV5-1 and TRBJ1-6; D perhaps matches TRBD1 (5 bases). Between the trimmed V and J ends, which lost 1 base and 9 bases, there was a span of 17 bases. CDR3 length: 16 residues. Germline-derived CDR1 and CDR2 are SGHRS and YFSETQ. The CDR3 sequence is CASSLSEAVRGSPLHF. The CDR3 DNA follows: TGCGCCAGCAGCTTGTCCGAGGCGGTTAGGGGTTCACCCCTCCACTTT.

The V gene is TRBV12-3 or TRBV12-4, the J gene TRBJ2-7, with D perhaps matching TRBD1 or TRBD2 (5 bases each). The V gene lost 6 bases and the J gene lost 1 base, with 16 bases spanning the gap. The CDR3 consists of 15 residues. CDR3 region: CASREGMVGSYEQYF. The CDR3 DNA is TGTGCCAGCAGAGAGGGGATGGTAGGGTCCTACGAGCAGTACTTC.

This clonotype was seen a handful of times. The chain joins TRBV28 to TRBJ2-3; D possibly corresponds to TRBD1 (6 bases). This CDR3 spans 15 amino acids. Germline V gene lookup returns CDR1 MDHEN and CDR2 SYDVKM. The V and J ends lost 6 bases and 6 bases respectively, with 19 bases between them. CDR3: CASSPGQRLSDTQYF. CDR3 nucleotides: TGTGCCAGCAGCCCTGGACAGCGCTTGAGTGATACGCAGTATTTT.

Concerning this clonotype itself: This may come from a read error, since a much larger clone is one base off. This chain joins TRBV24-1 and TRBJ2-3; no clear D. V lost 3 bases to trimming and J lost 4 bases, with 7 bases between them. The CDR3 runs to 13 residues. Germline lookup yields CDR1 KGHDR and CDR2 SFDVKD. Written as DNA, the CDR3 is TGTGCCACCAGTGATCCCCCATCAGATACGCAGTATTTT. Its translation: CATSDPPSDTQYF.